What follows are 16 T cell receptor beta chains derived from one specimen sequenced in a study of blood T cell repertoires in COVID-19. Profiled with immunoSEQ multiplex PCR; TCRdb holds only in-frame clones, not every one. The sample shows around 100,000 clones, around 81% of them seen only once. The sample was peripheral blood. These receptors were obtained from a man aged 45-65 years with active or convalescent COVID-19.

The DNA of the CDR3 is TGTGCCAGCAGCCTAGGGGGCTCCGGGGGCTACACCTTC. This encodes CASSLGGSGGYTF. This chain uses TRBV7-2 with TRBJ1-2; TRBD1 matches at 7 bases. The CDR3 has 13 amino acids. Trimming cost V 5 bases and J 8 bases; bases outside gene matches: 8. CDR1 is SGHTA, CDR2 FQGNSA, per germline.

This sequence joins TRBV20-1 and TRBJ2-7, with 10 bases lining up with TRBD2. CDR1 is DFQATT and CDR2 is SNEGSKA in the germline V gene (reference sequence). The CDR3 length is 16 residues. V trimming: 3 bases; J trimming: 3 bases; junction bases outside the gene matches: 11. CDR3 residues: CSASAPTSGYHYEQYF. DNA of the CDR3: TGCAGTGCTAGTGCCCCGACTAGCGGGTACCACTACGAGCAGTACTTC.

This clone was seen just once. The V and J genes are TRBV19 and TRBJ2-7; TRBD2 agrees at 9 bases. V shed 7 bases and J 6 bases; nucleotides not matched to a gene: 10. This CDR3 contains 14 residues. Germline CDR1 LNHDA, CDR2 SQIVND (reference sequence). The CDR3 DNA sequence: TGTGCCAGTACCCCGGGACTAGCTAGTGGCGAGCAGTACTTC. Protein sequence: CASTPGLASGEQYF.

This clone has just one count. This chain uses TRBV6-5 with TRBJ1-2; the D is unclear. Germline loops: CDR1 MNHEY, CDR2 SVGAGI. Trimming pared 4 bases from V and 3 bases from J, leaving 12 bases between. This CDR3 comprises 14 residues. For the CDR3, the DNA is TGTGCCAGCAGTTCGACGGAGATTCACTATGGCTACACCTTC. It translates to CASSSTEIHYGYTF.

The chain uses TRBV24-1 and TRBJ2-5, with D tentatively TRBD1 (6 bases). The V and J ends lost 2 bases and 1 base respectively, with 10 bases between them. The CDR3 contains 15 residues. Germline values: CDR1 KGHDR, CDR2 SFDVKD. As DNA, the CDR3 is TGTGCCACCAGTGATTCGGGACATCGCCAAGAGACCCAGTACTTC. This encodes CATSDSGHRQETQYF.

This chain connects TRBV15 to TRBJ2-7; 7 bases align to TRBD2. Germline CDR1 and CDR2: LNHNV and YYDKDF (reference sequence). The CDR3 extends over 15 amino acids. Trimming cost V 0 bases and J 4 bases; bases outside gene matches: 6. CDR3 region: CATSRELGRAYEQYF. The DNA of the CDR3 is TGTGCCACCAGCAGAGAGTTAGGGAGGGCTTACGAGCAGTACTTC.

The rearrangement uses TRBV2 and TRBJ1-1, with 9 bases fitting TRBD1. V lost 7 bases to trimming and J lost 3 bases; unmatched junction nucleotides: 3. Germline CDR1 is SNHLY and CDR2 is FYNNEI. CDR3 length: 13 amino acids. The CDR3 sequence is CASTDRGYTEAFF. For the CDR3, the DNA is TGTGCCAGCACTGACAGGGGGTACACTGAAGCTTTCTTT.

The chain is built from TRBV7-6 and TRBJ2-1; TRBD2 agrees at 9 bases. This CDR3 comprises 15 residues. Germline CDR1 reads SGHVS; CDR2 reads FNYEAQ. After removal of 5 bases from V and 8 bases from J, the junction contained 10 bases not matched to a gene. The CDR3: CASSPGLAGTDEQFF. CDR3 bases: TGTGCCAGCAGCCCCGGGCTAGCGGGAACCGATGAGCAGTTCTTC.

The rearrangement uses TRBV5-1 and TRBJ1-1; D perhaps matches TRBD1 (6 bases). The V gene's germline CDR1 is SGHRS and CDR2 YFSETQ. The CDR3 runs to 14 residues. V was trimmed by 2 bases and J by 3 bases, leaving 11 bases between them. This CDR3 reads CASSFQGMDTEAFF. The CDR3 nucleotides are TGCGCCAGCAGCTTCCAGGGGATGGACACTGAAGCTTTCTTT.

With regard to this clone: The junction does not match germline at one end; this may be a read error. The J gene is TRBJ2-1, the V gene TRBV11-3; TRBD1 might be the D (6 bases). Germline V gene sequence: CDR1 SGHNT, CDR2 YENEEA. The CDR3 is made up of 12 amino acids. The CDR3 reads CASSVERGEQFF. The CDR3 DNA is TGTGCCAGCAGCGTAGAAAGGGGGGAGCAGTTCTTC. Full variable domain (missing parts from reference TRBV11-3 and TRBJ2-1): EAGVVQSPRYKIIEKKQPVAFWCNPISGHNTLYWYLQNLGQGPELLIRYENEEAVDDSQLPKDRFSAERLKGVDSTLKIQPAELGDSAVYLCASSVERGEQFFGPGTRLTVL.

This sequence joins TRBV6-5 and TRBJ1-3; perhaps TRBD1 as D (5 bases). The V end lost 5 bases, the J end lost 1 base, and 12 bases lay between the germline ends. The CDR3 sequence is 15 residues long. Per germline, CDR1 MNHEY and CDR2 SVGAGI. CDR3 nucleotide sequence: TGTGCCAGCAGTCGAGCGGGGGAATCTGGAAACACCATATATTTT. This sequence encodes CASSRAGESGNTIYF.

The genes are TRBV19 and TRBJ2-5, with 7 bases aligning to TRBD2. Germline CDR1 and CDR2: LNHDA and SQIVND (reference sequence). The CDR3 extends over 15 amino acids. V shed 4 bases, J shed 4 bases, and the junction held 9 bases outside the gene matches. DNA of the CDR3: TGTGCCAGTAGTACCACTAGCGTACGGGTAGAGACCCAGTACTTC. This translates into CASSTTSVRVETQYF.

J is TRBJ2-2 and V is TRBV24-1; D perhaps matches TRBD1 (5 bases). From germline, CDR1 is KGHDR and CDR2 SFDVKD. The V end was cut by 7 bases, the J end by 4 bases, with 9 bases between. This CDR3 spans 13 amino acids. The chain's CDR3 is CATSYTGTGELFF. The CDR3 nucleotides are TGTGCCACCAGCTATACAGGCACCGGGGAGCTGTTTTTT.

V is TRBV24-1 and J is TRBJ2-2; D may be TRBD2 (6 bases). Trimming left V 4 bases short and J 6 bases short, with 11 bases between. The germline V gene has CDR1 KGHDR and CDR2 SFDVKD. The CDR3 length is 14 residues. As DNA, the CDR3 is TGTGCCACCAGTGACCCGACTAGGCCCGGGGAGCTGTTTTTT. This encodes CATSDPTRPGELFF.

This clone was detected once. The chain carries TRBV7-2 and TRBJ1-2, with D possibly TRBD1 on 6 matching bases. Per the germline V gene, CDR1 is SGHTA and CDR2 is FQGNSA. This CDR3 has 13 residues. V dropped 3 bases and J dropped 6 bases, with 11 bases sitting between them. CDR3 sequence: CASSFQPGDGYTF. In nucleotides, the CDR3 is TGTGCCAGCAGCTTCCAGCCAGGGGATGGCTACACCTTC.

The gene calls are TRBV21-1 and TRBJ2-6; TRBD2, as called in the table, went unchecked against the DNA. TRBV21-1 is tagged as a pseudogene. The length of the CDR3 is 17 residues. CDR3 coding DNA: TGTGCCAGCAGCAAAGATGAAGAGGACTCTGGGGCCAACGTCCTGACTTTC. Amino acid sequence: CASSKDEEDSGANVLTF.